This T cell receptor beta chain was profiled in a study of early T cells in non-severe SARS-CoV-2 infection. On the study more broadly: Sequencing input comprised bulk RNA from unsorted whole blood; chain pairing was not available. Study observations and caveats: The matching step, a VDJdb search, favored anti-spike CD8 responses and missed private and CD4 specificities.

Separate cDNA molecules each had unique molecular identifiers attached to them. TCRdb used MiXCR to reprocess the 5' RACE reads, holding one entry per CDR3 protein. This sample has 70,000 to 95,000 distinct CDR3 sequences, with 11% to 15% found just once. This clonotype was counted a few times. What it binds is not known. V was trimmed by 5 bases and J by 3 bases, leaving 14 bases between them. The germline gives CDR1 MDHEN, CDR2 SYDVKM. This CDR3 region has 15 residues. The sample comprised whole blood. This chain joins TRBV28 and TRBJ1-5, with a weak D call TRBD1 (5 bases). This receptor was taken from an adult who was a healthcare worker with PCR-confirmed SARS-CoV-2 infection or an uninfected control (not recorded which). CDR3 sequence reads: CASSPGPGVNQPQHF. The CDR3 nucleotides read TGTGCCAGCAGTCCGGGCCCGGGGGTCAATCAGCCCCAGCATTTT.